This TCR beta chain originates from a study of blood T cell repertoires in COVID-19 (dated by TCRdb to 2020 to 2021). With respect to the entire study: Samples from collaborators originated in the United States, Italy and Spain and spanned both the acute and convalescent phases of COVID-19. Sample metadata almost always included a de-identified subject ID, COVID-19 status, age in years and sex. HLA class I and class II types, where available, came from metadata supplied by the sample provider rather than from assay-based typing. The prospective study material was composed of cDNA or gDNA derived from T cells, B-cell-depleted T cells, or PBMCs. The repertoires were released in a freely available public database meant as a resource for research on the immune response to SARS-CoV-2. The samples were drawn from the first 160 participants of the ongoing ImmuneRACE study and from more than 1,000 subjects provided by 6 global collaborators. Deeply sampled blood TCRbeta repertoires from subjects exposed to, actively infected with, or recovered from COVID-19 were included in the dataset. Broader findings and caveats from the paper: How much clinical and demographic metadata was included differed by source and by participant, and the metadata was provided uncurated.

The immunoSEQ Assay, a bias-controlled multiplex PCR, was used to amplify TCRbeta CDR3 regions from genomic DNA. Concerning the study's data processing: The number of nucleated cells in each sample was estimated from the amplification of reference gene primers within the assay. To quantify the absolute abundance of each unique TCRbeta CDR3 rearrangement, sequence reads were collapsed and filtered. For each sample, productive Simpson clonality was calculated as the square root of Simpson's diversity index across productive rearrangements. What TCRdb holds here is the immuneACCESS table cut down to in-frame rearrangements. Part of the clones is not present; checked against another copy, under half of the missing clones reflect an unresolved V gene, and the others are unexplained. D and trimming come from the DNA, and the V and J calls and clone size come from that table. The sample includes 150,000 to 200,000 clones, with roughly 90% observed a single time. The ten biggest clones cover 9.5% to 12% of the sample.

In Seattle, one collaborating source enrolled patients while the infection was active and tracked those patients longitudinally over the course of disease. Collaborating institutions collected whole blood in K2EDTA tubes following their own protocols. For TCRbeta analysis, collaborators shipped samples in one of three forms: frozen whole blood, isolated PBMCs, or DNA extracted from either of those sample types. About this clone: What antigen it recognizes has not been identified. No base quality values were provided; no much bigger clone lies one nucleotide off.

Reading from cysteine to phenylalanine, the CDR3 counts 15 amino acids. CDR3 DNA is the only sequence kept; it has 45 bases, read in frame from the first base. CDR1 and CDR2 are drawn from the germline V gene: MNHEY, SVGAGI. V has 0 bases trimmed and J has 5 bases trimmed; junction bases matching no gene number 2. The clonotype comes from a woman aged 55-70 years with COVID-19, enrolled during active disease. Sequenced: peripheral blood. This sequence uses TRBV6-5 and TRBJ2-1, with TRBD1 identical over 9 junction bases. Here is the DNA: TGTGCCAGCAGTTACTCGACAGGGGGGGACAATGAGCAGTTCTTC. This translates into CASSYSTGGDNEQFF.